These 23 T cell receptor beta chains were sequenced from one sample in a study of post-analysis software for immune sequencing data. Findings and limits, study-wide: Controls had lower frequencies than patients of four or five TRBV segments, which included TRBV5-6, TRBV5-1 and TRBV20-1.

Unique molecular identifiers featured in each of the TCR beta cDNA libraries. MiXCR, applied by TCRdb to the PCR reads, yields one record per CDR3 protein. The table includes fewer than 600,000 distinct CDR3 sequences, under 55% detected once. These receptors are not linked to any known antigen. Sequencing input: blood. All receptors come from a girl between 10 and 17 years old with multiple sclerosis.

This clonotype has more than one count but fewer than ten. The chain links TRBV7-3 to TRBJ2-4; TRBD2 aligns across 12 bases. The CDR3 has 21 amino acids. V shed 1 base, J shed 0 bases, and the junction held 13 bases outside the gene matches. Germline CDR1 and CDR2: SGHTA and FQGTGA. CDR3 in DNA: TGTGCCAGCAGCTTAAACCCCCCGGGACTAGCGGGCGATATAGCCAAAAACATTCAGTACTTC. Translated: CASSLNPPGLAGDIAKNIQYF.

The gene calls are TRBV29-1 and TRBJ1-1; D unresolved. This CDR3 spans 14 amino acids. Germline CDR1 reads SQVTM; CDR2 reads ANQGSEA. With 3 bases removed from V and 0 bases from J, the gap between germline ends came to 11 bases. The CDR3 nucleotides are TGCAGCGTTGAGGGAACGGAATTGAACACTGAAGCTTTCTTT. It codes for CSVEGTELNTEAFF.

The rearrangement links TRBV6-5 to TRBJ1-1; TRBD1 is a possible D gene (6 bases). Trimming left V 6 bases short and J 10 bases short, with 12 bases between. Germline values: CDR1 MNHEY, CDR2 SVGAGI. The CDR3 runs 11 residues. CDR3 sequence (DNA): TGTGCCAGCAGAACGACAGGCTCAGCTTTCTTT. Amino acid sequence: CASRTTGSAFF.

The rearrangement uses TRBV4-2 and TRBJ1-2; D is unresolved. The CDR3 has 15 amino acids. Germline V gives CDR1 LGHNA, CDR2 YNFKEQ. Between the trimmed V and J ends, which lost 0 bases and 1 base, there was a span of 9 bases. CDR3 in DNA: TGTGCCAGCAGCCAAGAGCAGGCGTTTAACTATGGCTACACCTTC. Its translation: CASSQEQAFNYGYTF.

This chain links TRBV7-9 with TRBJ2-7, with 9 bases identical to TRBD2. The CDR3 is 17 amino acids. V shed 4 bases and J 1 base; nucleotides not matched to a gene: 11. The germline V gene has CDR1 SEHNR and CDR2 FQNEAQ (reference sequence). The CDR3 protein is CASSSRSSSGISYEQYF. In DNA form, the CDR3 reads TGTGCCAGCAGCTCCCGCTCCTCTAGCGGGATATCCTACGAGCAGTACTTC. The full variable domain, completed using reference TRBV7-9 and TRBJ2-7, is DTGVSQNPRHKITKRGQNVTFRCDPISEHNRLYWYRQTLGQGPEFLTYFQNEAQLEKSRLLSDRFSAERPKGSFSTLEIQRTEQGDSAMYLCASSSRSSSGISYEQYFGPGTRLTVT.

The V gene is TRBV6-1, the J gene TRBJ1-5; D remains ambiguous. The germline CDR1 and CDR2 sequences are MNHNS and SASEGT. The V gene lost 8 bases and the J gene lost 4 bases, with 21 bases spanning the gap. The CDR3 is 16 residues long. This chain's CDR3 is CASGRAELSGNQPQHF. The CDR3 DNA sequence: TGTGCCAGCGGGAGAGCCGAATTGAGCGGAAATCAGCCCCAGCATTTT.

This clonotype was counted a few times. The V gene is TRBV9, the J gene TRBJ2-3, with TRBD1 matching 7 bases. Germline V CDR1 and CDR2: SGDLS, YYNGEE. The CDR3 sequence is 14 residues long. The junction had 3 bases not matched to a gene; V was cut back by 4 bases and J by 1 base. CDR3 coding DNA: TGTGCCAGCAGCCCGGGACAGCGCACAGATACGCAGTATTTT. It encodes CASSPGQRTDTQYF.

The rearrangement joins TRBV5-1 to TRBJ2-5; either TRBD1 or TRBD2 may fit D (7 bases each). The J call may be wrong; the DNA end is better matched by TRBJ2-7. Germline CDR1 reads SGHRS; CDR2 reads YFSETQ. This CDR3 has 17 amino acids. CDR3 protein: CASSLAPQGEGLHEQYF. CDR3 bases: TGCGCCAGCAGCTTGGCCCCTCAGGGGGAGGGCCTTCACGAGCAGTACTTC.

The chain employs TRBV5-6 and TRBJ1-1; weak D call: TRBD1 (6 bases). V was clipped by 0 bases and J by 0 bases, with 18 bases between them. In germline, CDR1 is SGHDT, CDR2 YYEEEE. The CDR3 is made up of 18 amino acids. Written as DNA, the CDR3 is TGTGCCAGCAGCTTGGCCCGCGGGGGCCCGTTCATGAACACTGAAGCTTTCTTT. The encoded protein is CASSLARGGPFMNTEAFF.

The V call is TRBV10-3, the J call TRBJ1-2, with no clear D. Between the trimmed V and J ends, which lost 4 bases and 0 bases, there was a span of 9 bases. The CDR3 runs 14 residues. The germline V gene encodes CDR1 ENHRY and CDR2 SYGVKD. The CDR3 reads CAISGSFPNYGYTF. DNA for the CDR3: TGTGCCATCAGTGGGTCCTTTCCTAACTATGGCTACACCTTC.

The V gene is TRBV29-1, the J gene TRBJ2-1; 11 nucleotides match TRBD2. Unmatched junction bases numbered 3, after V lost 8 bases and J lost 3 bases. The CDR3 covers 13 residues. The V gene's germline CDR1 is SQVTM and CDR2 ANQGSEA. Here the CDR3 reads CSSTSGSYNEQFF. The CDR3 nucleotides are TGCAGCTCAACTAGCGGGAGCTACAATGAGCAGTTCTTC.

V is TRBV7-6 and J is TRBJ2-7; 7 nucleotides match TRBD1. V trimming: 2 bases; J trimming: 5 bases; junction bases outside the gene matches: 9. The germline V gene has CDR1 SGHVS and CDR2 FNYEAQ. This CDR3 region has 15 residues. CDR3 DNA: TGTGCCAGCAGCTTACGGACAGGAATACTCCACGAGCAGTACTTC. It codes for CASSLRTGILHEQYF. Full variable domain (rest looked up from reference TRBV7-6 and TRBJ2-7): GAGVSQSPRYKVTKRGQDVALRCDPISGHVSLYWYRQALGQGPEFLTYFNYEAQQDKSGLPNDRFSAERPEGSISTLTIQRTEQRDSAMYRCASSLRTGILHEQYFGPGTRLTVT.

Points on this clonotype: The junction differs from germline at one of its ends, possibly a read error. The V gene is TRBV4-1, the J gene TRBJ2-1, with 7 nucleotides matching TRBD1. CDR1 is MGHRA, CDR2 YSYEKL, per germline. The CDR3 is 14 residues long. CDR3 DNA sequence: TGCGCCAGCAGCTCAATCGACAGGGACAAGGAGCAGTTCTTC. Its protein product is CASSSIDRDKEQFF.

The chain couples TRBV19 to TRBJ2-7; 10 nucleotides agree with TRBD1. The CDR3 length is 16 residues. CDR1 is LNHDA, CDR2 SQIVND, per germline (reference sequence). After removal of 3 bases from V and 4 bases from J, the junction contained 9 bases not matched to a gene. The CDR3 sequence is CASSITAGTGEYEQYF. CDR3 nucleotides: TGTGCCAGTAGTATCACCGCCGGGACAGGGGAGTACGAGCAGTACTTC.

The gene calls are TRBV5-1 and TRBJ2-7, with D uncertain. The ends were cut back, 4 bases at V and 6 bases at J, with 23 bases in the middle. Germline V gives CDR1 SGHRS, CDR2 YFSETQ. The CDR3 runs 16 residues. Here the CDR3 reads CASSLTQGLELSEQYF. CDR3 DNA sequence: TGCGCCAGCAGCCTCACCCAAGGCCTAGAACTATCCGAGCAGTACTTC.

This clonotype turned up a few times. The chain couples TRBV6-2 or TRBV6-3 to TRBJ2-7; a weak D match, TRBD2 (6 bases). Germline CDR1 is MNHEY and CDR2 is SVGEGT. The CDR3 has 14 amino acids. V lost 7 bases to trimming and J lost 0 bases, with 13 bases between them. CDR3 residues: CASNKAGSSYEQYF. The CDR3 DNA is TGTGCCAGCAATAAGGCGGGAAGCTCCTACGAGCAGTACTTC.

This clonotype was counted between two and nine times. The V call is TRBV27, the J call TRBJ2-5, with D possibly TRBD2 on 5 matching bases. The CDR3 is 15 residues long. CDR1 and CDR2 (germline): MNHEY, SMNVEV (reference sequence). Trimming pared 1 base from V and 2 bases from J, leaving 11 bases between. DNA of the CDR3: TGTGCCAGCAGTTTATACGGACGGGGACAAGAGACCCAGTACTTC. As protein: CASSLYGRGQETQYF.

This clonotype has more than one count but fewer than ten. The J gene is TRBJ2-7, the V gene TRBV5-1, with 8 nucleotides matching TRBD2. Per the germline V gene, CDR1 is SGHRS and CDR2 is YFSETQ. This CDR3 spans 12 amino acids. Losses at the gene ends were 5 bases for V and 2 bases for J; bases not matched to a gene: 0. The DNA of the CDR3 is TGCGCCAGCAGGCGGGAGGCCTACGAGCAGTACTTC. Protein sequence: CASRREAYEQYF.

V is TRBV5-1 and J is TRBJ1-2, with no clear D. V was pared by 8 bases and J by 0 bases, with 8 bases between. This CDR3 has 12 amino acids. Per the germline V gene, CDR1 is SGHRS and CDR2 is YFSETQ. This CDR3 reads CARSIPNYGYTF. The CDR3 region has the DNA TGCGCCAGATCCATCCCTAACTATGGCTACACCTTC.

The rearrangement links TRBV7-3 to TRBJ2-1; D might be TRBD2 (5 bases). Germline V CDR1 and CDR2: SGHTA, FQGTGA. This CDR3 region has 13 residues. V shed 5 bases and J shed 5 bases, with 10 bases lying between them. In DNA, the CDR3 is TGTGCCAGCAGCCTGGACGGGAACAATGAGCAGTTCTTC. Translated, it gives CASSLDGNNEQFF.

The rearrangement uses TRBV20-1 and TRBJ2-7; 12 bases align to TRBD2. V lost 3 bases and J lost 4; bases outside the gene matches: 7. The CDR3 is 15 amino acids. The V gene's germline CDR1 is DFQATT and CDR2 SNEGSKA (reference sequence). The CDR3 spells CSASLAGGPRYEQYF. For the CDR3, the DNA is TGCAGTGCTAGTCTAGCGGGAGGGCCTCGGTACGAGCAGTACTTC.

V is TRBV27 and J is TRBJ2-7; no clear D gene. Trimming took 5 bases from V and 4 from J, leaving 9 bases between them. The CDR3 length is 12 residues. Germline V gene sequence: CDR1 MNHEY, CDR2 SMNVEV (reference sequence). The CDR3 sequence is CASSISGYEQYF. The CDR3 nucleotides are TGTGCCAGCAGTATTTCAGGTTACGAGCAGTACTTC.

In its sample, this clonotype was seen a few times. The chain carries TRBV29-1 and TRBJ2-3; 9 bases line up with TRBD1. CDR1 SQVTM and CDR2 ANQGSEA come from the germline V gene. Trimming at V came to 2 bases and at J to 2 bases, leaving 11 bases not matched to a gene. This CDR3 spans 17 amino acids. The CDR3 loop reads CSVEYGTGFLVTDTQYF. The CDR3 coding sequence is TGCAGCGTTGAATATGGGACAGGGTTCCTAGTCACAGATACGCAGTATTTT.